This record concerns one T cell receptor beta chain sequence. Antigen unknown. This entry comes from a study of post-analysis software for immune sequencing data. General observations from the study: In patients, about 5 TRBV segments were more frequent than in controls, with TRBV5-6, TRBV5-1 and TRBV20-1 among them.

Every TCR beta cDNA library bore unique molecular identifiers. TCRdb ran MiXCR on the PCR reads and lists one entry per CDR3 protein. The profile shows approximately 630,000 distinct CDR3 sequences, 59% of them singletons. V gave up 3 bases and J gave up 15 bases, with 12 bases separating them. CDR3 length equals 11 residues. Per the germline V gene, CDR1 is WSHSY and CDR2 is SAAADI. This chain connects TRBV10-2 to TRBJ2-1; D is unresolved. Specimen: blood. The TCR comes from a girl aged 2-10 years with multiple sclerosis. CDR3 sequence: CASSDTRIGFF. Written as DNA, the CDR3 is TGCGCCAGCAGTGATACACGGATTGGGTTCTTC.